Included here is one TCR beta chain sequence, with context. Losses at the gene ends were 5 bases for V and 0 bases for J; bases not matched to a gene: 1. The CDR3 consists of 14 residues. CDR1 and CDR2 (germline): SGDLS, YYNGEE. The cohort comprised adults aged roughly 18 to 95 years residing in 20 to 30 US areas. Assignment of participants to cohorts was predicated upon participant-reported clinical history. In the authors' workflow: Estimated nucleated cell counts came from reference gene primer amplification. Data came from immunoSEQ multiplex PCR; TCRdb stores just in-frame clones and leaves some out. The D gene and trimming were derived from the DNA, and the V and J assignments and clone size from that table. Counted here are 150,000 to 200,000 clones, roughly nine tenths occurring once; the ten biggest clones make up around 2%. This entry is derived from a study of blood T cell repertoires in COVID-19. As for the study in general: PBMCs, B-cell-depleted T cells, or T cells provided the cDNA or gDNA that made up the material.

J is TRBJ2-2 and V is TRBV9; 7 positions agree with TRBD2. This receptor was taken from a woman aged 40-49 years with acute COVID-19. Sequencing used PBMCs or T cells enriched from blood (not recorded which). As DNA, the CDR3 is TGTGCCAGCAGGGGACTATCGAACACCGGGGAGCTGTTTTTT. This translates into CASRGLSNTGELFF.